This T cell receptor beta chain emerged from a study of T cells in Graves' hyperthyroidism and ophthalmopathy. Using RNA transcripts as the source, TCR beta CDR3 regions were amplified. HTBI primers drove first-round RT-PCR of the TCR CDR3. Via MiXCR, TCRdb re-called the multiplex PCR reads, giving one row per CDR3 protein. The sample has 400,000 or so distinct CDR3 sequences; 14% are singletons. The CDR3 totals 14 residues. V lost 4 bases, J lost 2 bases, and 14 bases lay in between. Germline CDR1 and CDR2: DFQATT and SNEGSKA (reference sequence). This clonotype came up a few times. Just one base apart from a much larger clone, this may be a read error.

The sequenced sample consisted of blood. The chain employs TRBV20-1 and TRBJ1-1, with unresolved D. The receptor comes from a woman in her 30s with Graves' ophthalmopathy. The CDR3 DNA is TGCAGTGCTATAATTGGTGCACCTAACACTGAAGCTTTCTTT. It specifies CSAIIGAPNTEAFF.